The clone carrying this TCR beta chain occurred a few times. This record comes from a study of T cells after yellow fever vaccination. The wider study: The SMART-Seq v4 Ultra Low Input method served to prepare the low-cell-number fractions.

TCRdb called the 5' RACE reads again in MiXCR, with one record for every CDR3 protein. This sample has about 340,000 distinct CDR3 sequences; roughly an eighth occur once, and the top ten carry approximately 3.4%. The germline V gene has CDR1 SNHLY and CDR2 FYNNEI. The germline V and J ends were trimmed by 4 bases and 12 bases, with 22 bases remaining between them. The CDR3 has 15 residues. V usage is TRBV2 and J usage is TRBJ2-1, with D perhaps given as TRBD1 or TRBD2 (5 bases each). The source is a man aged 18 to 30 who received the YFV17D yellow fever vaccine. Here the sequenced sample was CD4+ T cells sorted from PBMCs, taken 15 days after the yellow fever booster vaccination. The CDR3 is CASSAAPGPPLGQFF. The CDR3 nucleotides are TGTGCCAGCAGTGCCGCCCCGGGACCTCCTTTAGGGCAGTTCTTC. Full variable domain (remainder filled in from reference TRBV2 and TRBJ2-1): EPEVTQTPSHQVTQMGQEVILRCVPISNHLYFYWYRQILGQKVEFLVSFYNNEISEKSEIFDDQFSVERPDGSNFTLKIRSTKLEDSAMYFCASSAAPGPPLGQFFGPGTRLTVL.